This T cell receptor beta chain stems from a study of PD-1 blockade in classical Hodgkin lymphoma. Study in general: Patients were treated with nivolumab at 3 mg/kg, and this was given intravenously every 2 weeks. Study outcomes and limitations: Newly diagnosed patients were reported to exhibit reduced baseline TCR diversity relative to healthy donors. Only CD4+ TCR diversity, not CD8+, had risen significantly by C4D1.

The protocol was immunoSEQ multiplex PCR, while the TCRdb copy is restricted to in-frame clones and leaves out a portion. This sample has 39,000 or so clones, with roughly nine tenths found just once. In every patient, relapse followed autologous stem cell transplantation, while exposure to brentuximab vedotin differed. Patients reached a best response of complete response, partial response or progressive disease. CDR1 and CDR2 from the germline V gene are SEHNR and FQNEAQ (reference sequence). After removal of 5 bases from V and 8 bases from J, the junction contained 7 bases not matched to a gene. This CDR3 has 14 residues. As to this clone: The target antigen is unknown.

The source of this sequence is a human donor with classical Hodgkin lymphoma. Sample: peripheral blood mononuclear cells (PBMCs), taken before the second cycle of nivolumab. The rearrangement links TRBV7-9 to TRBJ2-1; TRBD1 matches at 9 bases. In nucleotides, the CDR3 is TGTGCCAGCAGCGCATCCGGGACAGGGTATGAGCAGTTCTTC. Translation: CASSASGTGYEQFF.